This T cell receptor (beta chain) was captured in a study of OX40 agonist ivuxolimab in advanced cancers. Study background: Males comprised around four fifths of the group, whose mean age was roughly 60 years (range 23 to 79).

Generated by immunoSEQ multiplex PCR, the TCRdb table keeps only in-frame clones and is missing some. The data show about 80,000 clones, approximately 89% seen once. Notes on this clone: Antigen: not known.

Autoimmune disease history or systemic immunosuppression excluded patients. Study-wide points: The investigators did not determine what antigen specificity the expanded peripheral T cells had. Near-lowest levels of clonal expansion characterized partial responders at 0.1-3.0 mg/kg.

This clonotype was sampled from an adult with an advanced solid tumor such as melanoma, head and neck, liver or kidney cancer. Sequenced here: CD4+ or CD8+ T cells sorted from blood, sampled in a trial of the OX40 agonist ivuxolimab.

CDR3 sequence reads: CASSLGTAGAPGELFF. The CDR3 nucleotides are TGTGCCAGCAGCTTAGGAACAGCGGGAGCCCCCGGGGAGCTGTTTTTT. The chain employs TRBV7-8 and TRBJ2-2; TRBD2 matches at 8 bases. V shed 1 base and J 6 bases; nucleotides not matched to a gene: 7. The CDR3 has 16 residues. The germline gives CDR1 SGHVS, CDR2 FQNEAQ.